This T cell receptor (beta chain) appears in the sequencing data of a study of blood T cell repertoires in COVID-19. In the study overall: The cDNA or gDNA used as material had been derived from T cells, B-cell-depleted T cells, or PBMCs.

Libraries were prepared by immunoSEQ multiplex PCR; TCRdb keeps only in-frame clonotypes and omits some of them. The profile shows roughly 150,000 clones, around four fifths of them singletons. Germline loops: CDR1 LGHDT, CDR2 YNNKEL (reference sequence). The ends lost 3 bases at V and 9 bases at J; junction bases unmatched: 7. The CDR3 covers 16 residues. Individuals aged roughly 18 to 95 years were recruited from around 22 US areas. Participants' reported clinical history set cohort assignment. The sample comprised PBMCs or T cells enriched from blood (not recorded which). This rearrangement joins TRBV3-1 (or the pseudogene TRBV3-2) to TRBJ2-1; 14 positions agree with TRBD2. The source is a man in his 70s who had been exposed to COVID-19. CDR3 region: CASSHEGLAGVAEQFF. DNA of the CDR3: TGTGCCAGCAGCCACGAGGGACTAGCGGGAGTAGCTGAGCAGTTCTTC.